The 24 T cell receptor beta chains listed next were all sequenced from one sample in a study of radiation and T cells in renal cell carcinoma. The time point is: baseline pretreatment blood. Sample treatment: 15 Gy SBRT to primary tumor, nephrectomy 4 weeks later. Profiled with immunoSEQ multiplex PCR; TCRdb holds only in-frame clones, not every one. Among tens of thousands of clones listed, approximately 83% were seen once. Sequencing used blood, obtained from a patient whose treatment included radiotherapy and nephrectomy. The receptor set was obtained from a man between 60 and 70 years old with renal cell carcinoma.

The rearrangement links TRBV7-2 to TRBJ1-5; TRBD1 matches 7 bases. Germline V gene sequence: CDR1 SGHTA, CDR2 FQGNSA. J lost 8 bases, V lost 4 bases, and 8 bases had no gene match. The CDR3 runs to 14 residues. The CDR3, as DNA: TGTGCCAGCAGCTCCCCCAGGGGGGGAGAGCCCCAGCATTTT. This gives the protein CASSSPRGGEPQHF.

CDR3: CASSLMVPGEAFF. The CDR3 DNA reads as TGTGCCAGCAGCTTAATGGTCCCAGGGGAAGCTTTCTTT. The V call is TRBV7-9, the J call TRBJ1-1; tentatively, D is TRBD1 (5 bases). V lost 2 bases to trimming and J lost 8 bases, with 12 bases between them. Germline loops: CDR1 SEHNR, CDR2 FQNEAQ (reference sequence). The CDR3 is made up of 13 amino acids.

V gene TRBV7-2 combines with J gene TRBJ1-2; 12 bases align to TRBD1. The germline gives CDR1 SGHTA, CDR2 FQGNSA. V shed 3 bases and J 8 bases; nucleotides not matched to a gene: 10. The CDR3 is 16 amino acids. The CDR3 DNA follows: TGTGCCAGCAGCTTGGGACAGGGGGCGAAGAGCGGAGGCTACACCTTC. This gives the protein CASSLGQGAKSGGYTF.

The V call is TRBV29-1, the J call TRBJ2-1; the match to TRBD1 covers 8 bases. The germline CDR1 and CDR2 sequences are SQVTM and ANQGSEA. This CDR3 contains 14 residues. After removal of 1 base from V and 10 bases from J, the junction contained 9 bases not matched to a gene. CDR3 in amino acids: CSVEAMTGEEEQFF. The CDR3 DNA follows: TGCAGCGTTGAAGCTATGACAGGGGAAGAAGAGCAGTTCTTC.

The chain employs TRBV27 and TRBJ2-7; a weak D match, TRBD1 (6 bases). CDR1 is MNHEY and CDR2 is SMNVEV in the germline V gene (reference sequence). V dropped 5 bases and J dropped 2 bases, with 13 bases sitting between them. The CDR3 consists of 14 residues. Here the CDR3 DNA reads TGTGCCAGCAGTCCATCGGACAGTACCTACGAGCAGTACTTC. Protein: CASSPSDSTYEQYF.

The genes are TRBV27 and TRBJ2-3; 9 bases agree with TRBD2. Germline V gene data show CDR1 as MNHEY and CDR2 as SMNVEV (reference sequence). The V segment lost 0 bases and the J segment 3 bases; nucleotides outside the gene matches: 4. The CDR3 sequence is 16 residues long. CDR3 sequence reads: CASSLSVLAGTDTQYF. The CDR3 DNA follows: TGTGCCAGCAGTTTATCCGTGCTAGCGGGGACAGATACGCAGTATTTT.

The V and J genes are TRBV10-1 and TRBJ2-1; 14 bases are a match to TRBD2. Germline assignment: CDR1 WNHNN and CDR2 SYGVQD (reference sequence). V lost 6 bases and J lost 8; bases outside the gene matches: 3. The CDR3 length is 14 residues. CDR3 region: CASSSTSGRDEQFF. The CDR3 DNA is TGCGCCAGCAGCTCGACTAGCGGGAGGGATGAGCAGTTCTTC.

This clone was detected once. The rearrangement uses TRBV19 and TRBJ2-1; possibly TRBD2 for D (5 bases). The CDR3 is made up of 13 amino acids. The germline V gene encodes CDR1 LNHDA and CDR2 SQIVND (reference sequence). V was trimmed by 4 bases and J by 2 bases, leaving 6 bases between them. CDR3 bases: TGTGCCAGTAGTACCGGGACCTACAATGAGCAGTTCTTC. This sequence encodes CASSTGTYNEQFF.

This chain uses TRBV11-2 with TRBJ1-5, with 7 bases matching TRBD1. V lost 5 bases and J lost 3; bases outside the gene matches: 7. The CDR3 contains 15 residues. The germline V gene encodes CDR1 SGHAT and CDR2 FQNNGV. For the CDR3, the DNA is TGTGCCAGCAGCAAAGACAGGGAAGTCAATCAGCCCCAGCATTTT. This translates into CASSKDREVNQPQHF. Supplemented by reference TRBV11-2 and TRBJ1-5, the full variable domain reads EAGVAQSPRYKIIEKRQSVAFWCNPISGHATLYWYQQILGQGPKLLIQFQNNGVVDDSQLPKDRFSAERLKGVDSTLKIQPAKLEDSAVYLCASSKDREVNQPQHFGDGTRLSIL.

The gene calls are TRBV7-2 and TRBJ2-7, with TRBD2 matching 13 bases. The CDR3 is 15 residues long. V trimming: 5 bases; J trimming: 10 bases; junction bases outside the gene matches: 11. Germline lookup yields CDR1 SGHTA and CDR2 FQGNSA. The CDR3: CASSARGTSGTVQYF. The CDR3 DNA is TGTGCCAGCAGCGCAAGGGGGACTAGCGGGACGGTACAGTACTTC.

This clone has only one observation. The V call is TRBV7-3, the J call TRBJ2-3, with 13 bases fitting TRBD2. After removal of 2 bases from V and 0 bases from J, the junction contained 5 bases not matched to a gene. Germline V gene data show CDR1 as SGHTA and CDR2 as FQGTGA. The CDR3 has 18 amino acids. This chain's CDR3 is CASSLQGLAGSSTDTQYF. Here the CDR3 DNA reads TGTGCCAGCAGCTTACAGGGACTAGCGGGATCTAGCACAGATACGCAGTATTTT.

V gene TRBV6-1 combines with J gene TRBJ2-1; D call uncertain. The CDR3 is made up of 13 amino acids. Between the trimmed V and J ends, which lost 0 bases and 9 bases, there was a span of 9 bases. In germline, CDR1 is MNHNS, CDR2 SASEGT. Here the CDR3 DNA reads TGTGCCAGCAGTGAAGCTGGGCGAATTGAGCAGTTCTTC. It is translated as CASSEAGRIEQFF.

The CDR3 region has the DNA TGTGCCAGTAGTACCATGACAGGATCTGGAAACACCATATATTTT. As protein: CASSTMTGSGNTIYF. The chain is built from TRBV19 and TRBJ1-3, with D maybe TRBD1 (6 bases). This CDR3 is built from 15 residues. V lost 4 bases and J lost 1, with 11 bases in between. CDR1 is LNHDA and CDR2 is SQIVND in the germline V gene (reference sequence).

The chain uses TRBV19 and TRBJ2-2; 8 positions agree with TRBD2. The CDR3 totals 19 residues. V lost 5 bases, J lost 6 bases, and 20 bases stayed unmatched. Germline values: CDR1 LNHDA, CDR2 SQIVND (reference sequence). The CDR3 here is CASSEVPRTSLNKAGELFF. CDR3 in DNA: TGTGCCAGTAGTGAGGTCCCAAGGACTAGCTTAAACAAGGCCGGGGAGCTGTTTTTT. Full variable domain (missing parts from reference TRBV19 and TRBJ2-2): DGGITQSPKYLFRKEGQNVTLSCEQNLNHDAMYWYRQDPGQGLRLIYYSQIVNDFQKGDIAEGYSVSREKKESFPLTVTSAQKNPTAFYLCASSEVPRTSLNKAGELFFGEGSRLTVL.

V gene TRBV9 combines with J gene TRBJ1-3; no clear D gene. Germline CDR1 reads SGDLS; CDR2 reads YYNGEE. The CDR3 contains 17 residues. Trimming pared 0 bases from V and 0 bases from J, leaving 13 bases between. The CDR3 nucleotides read TGTGCCAGCAGCGTAGATGGGTTGCCCGCCTCTGGAAACACCATATATTTT. Protein product: CASSVDGLPASGNTIYF.

The CDR3 DNA reads as TGCGCCAGCAGCTTGGCCCTAAGCACAGATACGCAGTATTTT. Translating gives CASSLALSTDTQYF. V and J are TRBV5-1 and TRBJ2-3; D not resolved. The germline CDR1 and CDR2 sequences are SGHRS and YFSETQ. The CDR3 sequence is 14 residues long. Trimming took 0 bases from V and 0 from J, leaving 5 bases between them.

The gene calls are TRBV27 and TRBJ1-5; D perhaps matches TRBD1 (5 bases). The CDR3 loop spans 12 amino acids. V was pared by 3 bases and J by 9 bases, with 9 bases between. The V gene's germline CDR1 is MNHEY and CDR2 SMNVEV (reference sequence). CDR3 amino acids: CASSFVRGPQHF. CDR3 bases: TGTGCCAGCAGTTTCGTTAGGGGGCCCCAGCATTTT.

This rearrangement joins TRBV2 to TRBJ2-7; tentatively, D is TRBD1 (6 bases). The CDR3 runs 15 residues. The V end lost 6 bases, the J end lost 0 bases, and 15 bases lay between the germline ends. Germline CDR1 reads SNHLY; CDR2 reads FYNNEI. Here the CDR3 reads CASRPGHLLSYEQYF. The CDR3 DNA reads TGTGCCAGCAGACCGGGACATCTTCTCTCCTACGAGCAGTACTTC.

This clone was seen a handful of times. The J gene is TRBJ1-4, the V gene TRBV15; perhaps TRBD1 as D (6 bases). CDR3 length equals 16 residues. Germline values: CDR1 LNHNV, CDR2 YYDKDF (reference sequence). Trimming left V 0 bases short and J 4 bases short, with 12 bases between. This CDR3 reads CATSRDTGQGNEKLFF. The CDR3 nucleotides read TGTGCCACCAGCAGAGATACAGGGCAGGGTAATGAAAAACTGTTTTTT. The variable domain in full, completed from reference TRBV15 and TRBJ1-4, reads DAMVIQNPRYQVTQFGKPVTLSCSQTLNHNVMYWYQQKSSQAPKLLFHYYDKDFNNEADTPDNFQSRRPNTSFCFLDIRSPGLGDTAMYLCATSRDTGQGNEKLFFGSGTQLSVL.

The CDR3 loop reads CASSLTSGRTGEQFF. In nucleotides, the CDR3 is TGTGCCAGCAGTTTGACTAGCGGGAGAACGGGTGAGCAGTTCTTC. This chain joins TRBV6-6 and TRBJ2-1; 12 nucleotides line up with TRBD2. Germline V lookup: CDR1 MNHNY, CDR2 SVGAGI (reference sequence). Trimming cost V 4 bases and J 9 bases; bases outside gene matches: 7. The CDR3 sequence is 15 residues long.

The V and J genes are TRBV12-5 and TRBJ2-7; 9 bases align to TRBD1. This CDR3 region has 16 residues. Per the germline V gene, CDR1 is LGHNT and CDR2 is FRNRAP. The ends lost 1 base at V and 4 bases at J; junction bases unmatched: 8. The CDR3 region has the DNA TGTGCTAGTGGTTTGGCCCCAAACAGGGGGCCGTACGAGCAGTACTTC. It encodes CASGLAPNRGPYEQYF.

In DNA form, the CDR3 reads TGTGCCAGCAGCTTAGACCTAGGGGAAGTCGATACGCAGTATTTT. It codes for CASSLDLGEVDTQYF. V and J are TRBV11-2 and TRBJ2-3; perhaps TRBD1 as D (5 bases). The V end was cut by 0 bases, the J end by 6 bases, with 13 bases between. The CDR3 covers 15 residues. The germline CDR1 and CDR2 sequences are SGHAT and FQNNGV.

The chain combines TRBV5-1 with TRBJ2-1; TRBD2 aligns across 10 bases. Germline CDR1 SGHRS, CDR2 YFSETQ. V dropped 5 bases and J dropped 7; count of bases not matched to a gene: 12. The CDR3 is 16 amino acids. CDR3 residues: CASRQREGFVENEQFF. The CDR3 coding sequence is TGCGCCAGCAGGCAGCGGGAGGGATTTGTAGAGAATGAGCAGTTCTTC.

This clone was detected a few times. The chain uses TRBV5-1 and TRBJ2-2; maybe TRBD2 (5 bases). CDR1 is SGHRS and CDR2 is YFSETQ in the germline V gene. With 2 bases removed from V and 0 bases from J, the gap between germline ends came to 11 bases. The CDR3 has 16 amino acids. The CDR3 DNA reads as TGCGCCAGCAGCTTTAATATCGGGGCGAACACCGGGGAGCTGTTTTTT. Residues: CASSFNIGANTGELFF.